This T cell receptor beta chain originates from a study of STAT3 mutations in large granular lymphocyte leukemia. General study results and limits: Sampling intervals varied between patients and samples. In T-cell large granular lymphocyte leukemia, about half of patients showed multiple immunodominant subclonotypes. TCR clonotype switching after therapy occurred in about 30% of the 18 patients. Clonal expansion was inferred from samples taken at other timepoints. Some patients had dominant TCR clones larger than their STAT3 mutant burden.

Assay used: immunoSEQ multiplex PCR; TCRdb lists only in-frame clones, some missing. The repertoire consists of about 12,000 clones, with 65% to 90% occurring once and the leading ten covering 70% to 90%. With respect to this clone: The antigen is not known.

With 3 bases clipped from V and 4 bases from J, the junction kept 6 bases outside the gene matches. CDR1 and CDR2 from the germline V gene are SGHDT and YYEEEE. The CDR3 is 14 amino acids. The origin of this receptor is a man older than 75 with T-cell large granular lymphocyte leukemia. Some clones in this sample may be carry-over from other donors' samples. What was sequenced was peripheral blood mononuclear cells. J is TRBJ1-1 and V is TRBV5-6; TRBD1 agrees at 7 bases. CDR3 region: CASSYRTGGTEAFF. The CDR3 DNA reads TGTGCCAGCAGCTACCGGACAGGAGGCACTGAAGCTTTCTTT. The variable domain in full, completed from reference TRBV5-6 and TRBJ1-1, reads DAGVTQSPTHLIKTRGQQVTLRCSPKSGHDTVSWYQQALGQGPQFIFQYYEEEERQRGNFPDRFSGHQFPNYSSELNVNALLLGDSALYLCASSYRTGGTEAFFGQGTRLTVV.